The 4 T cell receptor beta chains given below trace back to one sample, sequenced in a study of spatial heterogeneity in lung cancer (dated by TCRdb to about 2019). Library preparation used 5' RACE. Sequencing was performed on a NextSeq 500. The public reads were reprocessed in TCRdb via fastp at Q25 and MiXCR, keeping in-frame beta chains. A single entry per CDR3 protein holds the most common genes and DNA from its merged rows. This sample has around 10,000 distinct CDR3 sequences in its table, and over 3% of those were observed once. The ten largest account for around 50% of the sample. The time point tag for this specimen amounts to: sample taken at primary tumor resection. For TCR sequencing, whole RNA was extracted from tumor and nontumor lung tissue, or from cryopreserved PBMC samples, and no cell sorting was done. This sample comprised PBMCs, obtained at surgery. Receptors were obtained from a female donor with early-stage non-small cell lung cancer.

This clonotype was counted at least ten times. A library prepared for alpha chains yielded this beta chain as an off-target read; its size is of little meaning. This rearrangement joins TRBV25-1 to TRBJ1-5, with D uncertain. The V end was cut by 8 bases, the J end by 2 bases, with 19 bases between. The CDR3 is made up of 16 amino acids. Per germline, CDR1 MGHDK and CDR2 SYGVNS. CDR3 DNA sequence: TGTGCCAGCTCCCCTCGCGGGATGAAGGGCAATCAGCCCCAGCATTTT. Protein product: CASSPRGMKGNQPQHF.

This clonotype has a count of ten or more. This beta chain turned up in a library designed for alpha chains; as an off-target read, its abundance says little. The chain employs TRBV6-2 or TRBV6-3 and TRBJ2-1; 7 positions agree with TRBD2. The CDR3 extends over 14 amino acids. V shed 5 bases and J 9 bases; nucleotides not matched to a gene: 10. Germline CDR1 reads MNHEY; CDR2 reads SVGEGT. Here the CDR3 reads CASSPPGGGSEQFF. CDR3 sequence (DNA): TGTGCCAGCAGTCCTCCCGGCGGGGGAAGTGAGCAGTTCTTC.

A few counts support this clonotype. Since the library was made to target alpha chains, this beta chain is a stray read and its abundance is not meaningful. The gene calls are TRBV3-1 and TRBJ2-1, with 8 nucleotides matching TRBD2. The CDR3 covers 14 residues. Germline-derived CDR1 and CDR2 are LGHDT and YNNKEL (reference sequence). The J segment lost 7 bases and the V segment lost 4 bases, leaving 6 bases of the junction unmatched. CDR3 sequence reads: CASSRGLAVNEQFF. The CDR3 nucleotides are TGTGCCAGCAGCCGTGGACTAGCCGTTAATGAGCAGTTCTTC.

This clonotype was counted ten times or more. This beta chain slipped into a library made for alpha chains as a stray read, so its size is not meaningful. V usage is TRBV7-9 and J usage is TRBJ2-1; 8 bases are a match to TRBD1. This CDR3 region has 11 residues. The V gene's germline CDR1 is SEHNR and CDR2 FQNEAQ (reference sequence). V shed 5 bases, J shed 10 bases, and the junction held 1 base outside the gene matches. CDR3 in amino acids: CASSRDREQFF. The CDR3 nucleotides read TGTGCCAGCAGCCGGGACAGGGAGCAGTTCTTC.